This TCR beta chain was observed in a study of CD8 T cells in Susac syndrome. An input of roughly 0.5 to 1 ug of RNA was subjected to reverse transcription using random hexamers. MiXCR was run by TCRdb on the immunoSEQ multiplex PCR reads, yielding one entry per CDR3 protein. The table records 200,000 or so distinct CDR3 sequences, 90% to 95% of them present only once. CDR1 and CDR2 (germline): SGHAT, FQDESV (reference sequence). This CDR3 is 15 amino acids long. V was pared by 4 bases and J by 7 bases, with 6 bases of the junction left unmatched. The rearrangement joins TRBV11-1 to TRBJ2-1; 11 bases are shared with TRBD2. Sequencing was performed on CD4+ T cells from PBMCs. This receptor was obtained from a human donor with multiple sclerosis. In DNA form, the CDR3 reads TGTGCCAGCAGCTCTACTAGCGGGAGTCTAAATGAGCAGTTCTTC. Its translation: CASSSTSGSLNEQFF.